The entry below describes one TCR beta chain. Its antigen is not yet known. No quality values exist for individual bases; no much larger clone is one base distant. This sample stems from a study of CD8 T cells in Susac syndrome (dated by TCRdb to 2018 to 2020). As for the study more broadly: Repertoire sequencing was used to test whether CD8+ T cell activation and differentiation in Susac syndrome was antigen driven. Summary of the overall study and its limitations: The study acknowledged that relatively few individuals were included in the TCR sequencing and HLA analysis.

RNA was extracted using the RNeasy kit, and about 0.45 to 1 ug of the RNA was reverse transcribed with random hexamers. The immunoSEQ multiplex PCR assay, covering 54 Vbeta and 13 Jbeta segments, was used to amplify TCR beta CDR3 regions. PCR amplification bias was corrected using a synthetic template baseline for primer optimization and computational correction. From the authors' description of their analysis: Reads were assigned to V, D and J genes according to IMGT and analyzed in immunoSEQ Analyzer, with only productive sequences retained. To calculate clonality, Shannon entropy was normalized by log2 of the number of productive unique sequences and then subtracted from one. For each patient and control, public and private clones were evaluated within the 100 most prevalent clones. Clones were defined as Susac-specific when absent from the healthy and MS cohorts, from roughly 1,000 published viral clones and from other ImmuneACCESS disease sequences. TCRdb trimmed the raw reads at Q25, called clones with MiXCR and kept productive beta chains. Rows with a matching CDR3 protein are joined into one entry that keeps the most common DNA and genes. TCRdb assigned the V and J calls; the authors' analysis was not used. The sample table contains 150,000 to 250,000 distinct CDR3 sequences; only one count was recorded for 90% to 95% of them. Just under 0.095% of the sample lies in the top ten.

V lost 4 bases and J lost 4 bases, and the count of bases not matched to a germline gene is 4. From the germline V gene, CDR1 is SGHRS and CDR2 is YFSETQ. Reading from cysteine to phenylalanine, the CDR3 counts 13 amino acids. Only the CDR3 part of the read is kept: 39 bases, read in frame from the first base. High-throughput TCR beta sequencing profiled peripheral blood CD8+ and CD4+ T cells from healthy donors, Susac syndrome patients and multiple sclerosis patients. The multiple sclerosis controls were treatment-naive patients who had stable or active relapsing-remitting disease and met the revised McDonald criteria. CD8+ TEMRA cells were enriched by FACS, while bulk CD8+ and CD4+ T cells were purified by magnetic negative isolation. Blood was drawn into EDTA tubes, processed within 24 hours, and PBMCs were isolated by density gradient centrifugation. PBMCs intended for TCR sequencing were frozen in liquid nitrogen and were later thawed in a 37 degrees C water bath. A purity of at least 90% was achieved for sorted or isolated CD4+, CD8+ and CD8+ TEMRA cells.

Material: CD4+ T cells from PBMCs. The rearrangement combines TRBV5-1 with TRBJ1-2; the central 7 bases match TRBD1. The TCR was taken from a human donor with multiple sclerosis. The CDR3 amino acid sequence is: CASSPGTAYGYTF. The bases are TGCGCCAGCAGCCCCGGGACAGCCTATGGCTACACCTTC.